This TCR beta chain emerged from a study of T cell responses to AZD1222 COVID-19 vaccine. The protocol was immunoSEQ multiplex PCR, while the TCRdb copy is restricted to in-frame clones and leaves out a portion. The table records 100,000 to 140,000 clones, 75% to 95% of them present only once. Turning to this clone: Antigen: not known.

Study-wide results and caveats: Spike-spanning, vaccine-associated CD4 TCRs were dominant at 160-218 and 743-854.

CDR1 and CDR2 from the germline V gene are MDHEN and SYDVKM. With 11 bases removed from V and 7 bases from J, the gap between germline ends came to 14 bases. This CDR3 comprises 11 residues. The genes are TRBV28 and TRBJ2-5; perhaps D is TRBD1 or TRBD2 (5 bases each). The clonotype was recovered from an adult who received the AZD1222 COVID-19 vaccine. Sequencing was performed on peripheral blood, taken 28 days after the second AZD1222 dose. CDR3 loop: CASGRQGTQYF. CDR3 nucleotides: TGTGCCTCGGGACGTCAGGGGACCCAGTACTTC.